The T cell receptor (beta chain) under discussion was sequenced for a study of long-term antiretroviral therapy in people with HIV. As for the study in general: By about a decade, the earliest samples predate the 2015 immediate-ART recommendation. Regarding the study as a whole: HIV repertoire CDR3 lengths ranged less widely than those of controls.

This clone was picked up a small number of times. What it binds is unknown. Germline V gene lookup returns CDR1 SEHNR and CDR2 FQNEAQ (reference sequence). This CDR3 has 14 residues. The V and J ends lost 1 base and 7 bases, in that order; junction bases with no gene match: 4. An immunoSEQ assay, version v3.0, was performed at survey level. Target depth was about 35,000-50,000 T-cell genomes per sample. Only in-frame clones appear in the TCRdb table, and some are missing; sequencing was by immunoSEQ multiplex PCR. The table shows 14,000 or so clones, with 70% to 85% occurring only once. This clonotype was obtained from a man aged 35-49 years with HIV. This rearrangement joins TRBV7-9 to TRBJ1-2; TRBD1 agrees at 9 bases. The sample was unsorted PBMCs, taken 1.3 years before starting antiretroviral therapy. The CDR3 sequence is CASSLVGTGIGYTF. The CDR3 region has the DNA TGTGCCAGCAGCTTAGTAGGGACAGGGATTGGCTACACCTTC.